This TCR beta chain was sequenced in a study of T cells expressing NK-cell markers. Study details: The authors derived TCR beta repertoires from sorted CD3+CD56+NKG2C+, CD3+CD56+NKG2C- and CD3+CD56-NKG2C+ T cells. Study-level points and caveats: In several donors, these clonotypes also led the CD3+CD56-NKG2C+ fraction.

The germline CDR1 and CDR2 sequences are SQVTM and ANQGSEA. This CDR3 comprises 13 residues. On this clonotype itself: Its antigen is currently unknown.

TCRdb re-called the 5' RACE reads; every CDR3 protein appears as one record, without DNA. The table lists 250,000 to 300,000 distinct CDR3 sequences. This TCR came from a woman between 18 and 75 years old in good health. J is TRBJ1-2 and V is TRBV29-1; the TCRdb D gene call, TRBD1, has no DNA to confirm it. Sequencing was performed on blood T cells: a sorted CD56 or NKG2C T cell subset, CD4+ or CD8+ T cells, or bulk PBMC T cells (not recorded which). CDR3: CSGADRGLYGYTF. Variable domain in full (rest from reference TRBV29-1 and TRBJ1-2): SAVISQKPSRDICQRGTSLTIQCQVDSQVTMMFWYRQQPGQSLTLIATANQGSEATYESGFVIDKFPISRPNLTFSTLTVSNMSPEDSSIYLCSGADRGLYGYTFGSGTRLTVV.